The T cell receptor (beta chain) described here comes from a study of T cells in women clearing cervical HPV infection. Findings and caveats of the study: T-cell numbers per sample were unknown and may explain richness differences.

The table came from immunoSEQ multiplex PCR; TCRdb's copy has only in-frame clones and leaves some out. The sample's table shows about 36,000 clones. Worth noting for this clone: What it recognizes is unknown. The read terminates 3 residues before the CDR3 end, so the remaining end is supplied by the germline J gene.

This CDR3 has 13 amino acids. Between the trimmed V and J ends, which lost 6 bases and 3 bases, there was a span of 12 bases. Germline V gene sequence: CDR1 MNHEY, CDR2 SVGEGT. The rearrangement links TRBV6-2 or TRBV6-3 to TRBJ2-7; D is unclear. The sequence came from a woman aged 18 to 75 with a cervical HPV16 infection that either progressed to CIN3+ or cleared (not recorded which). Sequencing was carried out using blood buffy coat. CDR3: CASRSHDNYEQYF. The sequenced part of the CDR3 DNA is TGTGCCAGCAGAAGCCACGACAACTACGAG.